One and the same sample provided the 8 T cell receptor beta chains below, sequenced in a study of cytomegalovirus exposure and HLA in healthy donors. Vbeta (60) and Jbeta (13) primers were used in the PCR. Generated by immunoSEQ multiplex PCR, the TCRdb table keeps only in-frame clones and is missing some. The sample lists over 150,000 clones, roughly 80% occurring once. Specimen: PBMCs. The receptors were sampled from a woman between 45 and 60 years old in good health and CMV-seronegative.

CDR3 loop: CASSLTGGNEQYF. The CDR3 DNA reads as TGTGCCAGCAGTTTGACAGGGGGCAACGAGCAGTACTTC. V gene TRBV27 combines with J gene TRBJ2-7; 10 nucleotides align to TRBD1. The CDR3 is made up of 13 amino acids. The V gene's germline CDR1 is MNHEY and CDR2 SMNVEV (reference sequence). Unmatched junction bases numbered 1, after V lost 3 bases and J lost 5 bases.

This chain uses TRBV6-6 with TRBJ1-2, with 10 bases fitting TRBD1. V was clipped by 7 bases and J by 8 bases; unmatched bases: 16. Germline V gives CDR1 MNHNY, CDR2 SVGAGI (reference sequence). CDR3 size: 16 residues. CDR3 bases: TGTGCCAGCACCTCCCCAATGGGGACAGGGGTGGGAGGCTACACCTTC. Its protein product is CASTSPMGTGVGGYTF.

The chain combines TRBV5-6 with TRBJ2-4, with D unresolved. Trimming stripped 3 bases from V and 1 base from J, with 8 bases between. This CDR3 has 14 residues. The germline CDR1 and CDR2 sequences are SGHDT and YYEEEE. The CDR3 spells CASSSTLAKNIQYF. CDR3 bases: TGTGCCAGCAGCTCCACATTGGCCAAAAACATTCAGTACTTC.

The chain combines TRBV4-2 with TRBJ1-2, with 8 bases fitting TRBD1. V lost 0 bases, J lost 8 bases, and 8 bases stayed unmatched. Germline loops: CDR1 LGHNA, CDR2 YNFKEQ. This CDR3 has 15 amino acids. The CDR3, as DNA: TGTGCCAGCAGCCAAGATACAGGGGGGTACGGAGGCTACACCTTC. Translated: CASSQDTGGYGGYTF.

This clone was picked up one time. The V and J genes are TRBV7-2 and TRBJ1-5, with D uncertain. The CDR3 sequence is 15 residues long. V was cut by 1 base and J by 0 bases, with 7 bases left in between. CDR1 and CDR2 (germline): SGHTA, FQGNSA. The DNA of the CDR3 is TGTGCCAGCAGCTTAGTAGTAAATAGCAATCAGCCCCAGCATTTT. It codes for CASSLVVNSNQPQHF.

The rearrangement uses TRBV11-3 and TRBJ1-1; tentative D call: TRBD1 (5 bases). Germline loops: CDR1 SGHNT, CDR2 YENEEA. The CDR3 contains 14 residues. Trimming left V 8 bases short and J 1 base short, with 14 bases between. In DNA form, the CDR3 reads TGTGCCAGCTCTAGCGGGACGGCGAACACTGAAGCTTTCTTT. Translated: CASSSGTANTEAFF. The full variable domain, completed using reference TRBV11-3 and TRBJ1-1, is EAGVVQSPRYKIIEKKQPVAFWCNPISGHNTLYWYLQNLGQGPELLIRYENEEAVDDSQLPKDRFSAERLKGVDSTLKIQPAELGDSAVYLCASSSGTANTEAFFGQGTRLTVV.

The rearrangement joins TRBV7-9 to TRBJ1-1; no clear D gene. V lost 6 bases and J lost 3, with 23 bases in between. CDR3 length: 17 residues. Per germline, CDR1 SEHNR and CDR2 FQNEAQ (reference sequence). CDR3 amino acids: CASSGTASYKEDTEAFF. The CDR3, as DNA: TGTGCCAGCAGTGGTACCGCGAGCTATAAAGAGGACACTGAAGCTTTCTTT.

The rearrangement joins TRBV30 to TRBJ2-5, with TRBD2 matching over 8 bases. Germline V gives CDR1 GTSNPN, CDR2 SVGIG (reference sequence). This CDR3 comprises 13 residues. Trimming at V came to 2 bases and at J to 5 bases, leaving 4 bases not matched to a gene. The chain's CDR3 is CAWSPRLAETQYF. The DNA for the CDR3 is TGTGCCTGGAGTCCCCGACTAGCGGAGACCCAGTACTTC.